The 32 T cell receptor beta chains below come from one sample, sequenced in a study of T cells after yellow fever vaccination (dated by TCRdb to between 2018 and 2021). This specimen's treatment or condition label, interpreted: live attenuated yellow fever vaccine strain. Receptor libraries were prepared by 5' RACE. Sequencing relied on an Illumina HiSeq 2500. The public reads were reprocessed in TCRdb via fastp at Q25 and MiXCR, keeping in-frame beta chains. Every entry covers one CDR3 protein and lists the most common genes and DNA from its rows. This sample holds 620,000 or so distinct CDR3 sequences; around 12% were observed only once. The leading ten clones occupy around 14% of the sample. This specimen consisted of PBMCs, obtained on the day of the yellow fever booster vaccination. The receptors were gathered from a man between 25 and 39 years old who received the YFV17D yellow fever vaccine.

This clonotype was counted once. This chain uses TRBV5-1 with TRBJ1-1; 8 bases match TRBD1. Germline CDR1 is SGHRS and CDR2 is YFSETQ. This CDR3 region has 14 residues. V trimming: 3 bases; J trimming: 2 bases; junction bases outside the gene matches: 3. The CDR3, as DNA: TGCGCCAGCAGCTCAGGGGGCCCCAACACTGAAGCTTTCTTT. This sequence encodes CASSSGGPNTEAFF.

The rearrangement uses TRBV6-1 and TRBJ1-5; a weak D match, TRBD1 (6 bases). Between the trimmed V and J ends, which lost 6 bases and 8 bases, there was a span of 17 bases. The V gene's germline CDR1 is MNHNS and CDR2 SASEGT. The CDR3 runs to 14 residues. In DNA, the CDR3 is TGTGCCAGCAGCCTTAATGGGGGGCGAAAGCCCCAGCATTTT. Translation gives CASSLNGGRKPQHF.

The chain couples TRBV5-5 to TRBJ2-3; tentatively, D is TRBD1 (6 bases). The CDR3 extends over 17 amino acids. Looked up from germline, CDR1 is SGHKS and CDR2 is YYEKEE (reference sequence). Trimming took 4 bases from V and 9 from J, leaving 27 bases between them. The DNA for the CDR3 is TGTGCCAGCAGCGACCCGACCGGGACAAGCCTCCTGGGGACGCAGTATTTT. This translates into CASSDPTGTSLLGTQYF.

This chain links TRBV29-1 with TRBJ2-7; 7 bases are shared with TRBD2. From germline, CDR1 is SQVTM and CDR2 ANQGSEA. The CDR3 has 11 residues. V lost 7 bases to trimming and J lost 4 bases; unmatched junction nucleotides: 4. CDR3 coding DNA: TGCAGCGCGGGGGACTATTACGAGCAGTACTTC. This sequence encodes CSAGDYYEQYF.

V is TRBV20-1 and J is TRBJ1-5, with D hard to call. CDR1 DFQATT and CDR2 SNEGSKA come from the germline V gene (reference sequence). This CDR3 has 12 residues. Trimming removed 6 bases from V and 7 bases from J, with 13 bases in between. The CDR3 is CSAGRSWQPQHF. CDR3 nucleotide sequence: TGCAGTGCCGGACGGAGCTGGCAGCCCCAGCATTTT.

The rearrangement joins TRBV2 to TRBJ1-6; TRBD1 is a possible D gene (5 bases). Trimming removed 1 base from V and 9 bases from J, with 13 bases in between. Germline assignment: CDR1 SNHLY and CDR2 FYNNEI. The CDR3 totals 15 residues. The CDR3 nucleotides are TGTGCCAGCAGTGAAGAGGGGCAAGGAAGTTCACCCCTCCACTTT. It specifies CASSEEGQGSSPLHF.

This clonotype was found a few times. The V call is TRBV5-6, the J call TRBJ1-5; D is perhaps TRBD1 (5 bases). Trimming stripped 3 bases from V and 6 bases from J, with 22 bases between. The CDR3 extends over 17 amino acids. CDR1 is SGHDT and CDR2 is YYEEEE in the germline V gene. CDR3 region: CASSSNTEGIFGQPQHF. The CDR3, as DNA: TGTGCCAGCAGCTCTAACACGGAGGGGATTTTTGGTCAGCCCCAGCATTTT. Together with reference TRBV5-6 and TRBJ1-5, the CDR3 gives the full variable domain: DAGVTQSPTHLIKTRGQQVTLRCSPKSGHDTVSWYQQALGQGPQFIFQYYEEEERQRGNFPDRFSGHQFPNYSSELNVNALLLGDSALYLCASSSNTEGIFGQPQHFGDGTRLSIL.

This clonotype was observed a handful of times. The chain links TRBV29-1 to TRBJ2-7; D not certain. The CDR3 covers 11 residues. V was trimmed by 7 bases and J by 4 bases, leaving 11 bases between them. CDR1 is SQVTM, CDR2 ANQGSEA, per germline. The CDR3 loop reads CSAATQYEQYF. CDR3 nucleotides: TGCAGCGCCGCGACCCAATACGAGCAGTACTTC.

The V gene is TRBV5-1, the J gene TRBJ2-5, with TRBD2 matching over 9 bases. V trimming: 6 bases; J trimming: 2 bases; junction bases outside the gene matches: 2. Germline-derived CDR1 and CDR2 are SGHRS and YFSETQ. The CDR3 spans 13 residues. CDR3 nucleotides: TGCGCCAGCAATAGCGGGAGTCAAGAGACCCAGTACTTC. This encodes CASNSGSQETQYF.

The chain recombines TRBV5-4 with TRBJ2-1; 8 nucleotides agree with TRBD2. The J segment lost 7 bases and the V segment lost 4 bases, leaving 10 bases of the junction unmatched. From germline, CDR1 is SGHNT and CDR2 YYREEE (reference sequence). The CDR3 has 15 amino acids. In nucleotides, the CDR3 is TGTGCCAGCAGCCCCAAAACGGTAGCGGGGAATGAGCAGTTCTTC. Translated, it gives CASSPKTVAGNEQFF.

The genes are TRBV5-6 and TRBJ2-2, with D unclear. The CDR3 runs 13 residues. V gave up 6 bases and J gave up 5 bases, with 11 bases separating them. CDR1 and CDR2 (germline): SGHDT, YYEEEE. CDR3 region: CASNPQETGELFF. The CDR3 nucleotides are TGTGCCAGCAACCCCCAGGAGACCGGGGAGCTGTTTTTT. The variable domain in full, completed from reference TRBV5-6 and TRBJ2-2, reads DAGVTQSPTHLIKTRGQQVTLRCSPKSGHDTVSWYQQALGQGPQFIFQYYEEEERQRGNFPDRFSGHQFPNYSSELNVNALLLGDSALYLCASNPQETGELFFGEGSRLTVL.

The sample holds many counts of this clonotype. CDR3 region: CASSSITRLAHANTGELFF. The CDR3 nucleotides are TGTGCCAGCAGTTCGATTACTCGACTAGCGCACGCGAACACCGGGGAGCTGTTTTTT. The chain carries TRBV6-2 or TRBV6-3 and TRBJ2-2; 8 nucleotides align to TRBD2. Germline lookup yields CDR1 MNHEY and CDR2 SVGEGT. J lost 0 bases, V lost 4 bases, and 13 bases had no gene match. The CDR3 runs to 19 residues.

This clonotype came up a few times. The chain carries TRBV6-1 and TRBJ1-5, with D maybe TRBD1 (6 bases). The CDR3 contains 13 residues. V was clipped by 8 bases and J by 7 bases, with 15 bases between them. Germline lookup yields CDR1 MNHNS and CDR2 SASEGT. CDR3 residues: CASVKRGEQPQHF. In DNA form, the CDR3 reads TGTGCCAGCGTCAAAAGGGGGGAGCAGCCCCAGCATTTT.

The chain couples TRBV6-5 to TRBJ2-1, with 9 bases lining up with TRBD1. The germline V gene encodes CDR1 MNHEY and CDR2 SVGAGI. After removal of 4 bases from V and 4 bases from J, the junction contained 8 bases not matched to a gene. This CDR3 is 16 amino acids long. The CDR3 bases are TGTGCCAGCAGTTCAACTTGGACAGGGGAATACAATGAGCAGTTCTTC. This encodes CASSSTWTGEYNEQFF.

The sample holds a few counts of this clonotype. This chain uses TRBV6-1 with TRBJ2-7, with D perhaps matching TRBD2 (6 bases). The V gene's germline CDR1 is MNHNS and CDR2 SASEGT. This CDR3 has 16 amino acids. Trimming cost V 5 bases and J 7 bases, with 24 bases left between them. Here the CDR3 reads CASSLLGGGMGGEQYF. The DNA of the CDR3 is TGTGCCAGCAGTCTCCTGGGCGGAGGCATGGGGGGAGAGCAGTACTTC.

This clonotype was recorded many times. The V gene is TRBV7-2, the J gene TRBJ2-7; 7 nucleotides agree with TRBD1. Germline V gene lookup returns CDR1 SGHTA and CDR2 FQGNSA. V dropped 8 bases and J dropped 3; count of bases not matched to a gene: 4. The CDR3 sequence is 12 residues long. CDR3 region: CASQQGDYEQYF. For the CDR3, the DNA is TGTGCCAGCCAGCAGGGGGACTACGAGCAGTACTTC. The variable domain in full, completed from reference TRBV7-2 and TRBJ2-7, reads GAGVSQSPSNKVTEKGKDVELRCDPISGHTALYWYRQSLGQGLEFLIYFQGNSAPDKSGLPSDRFSAERTGGSVSTLTIQRTQQEDSAVYLCASQQGDYEQYFGPGTRLTVT.

The rearrangement uses TRBV20-1 and TRBJ2-7; D may be TRBD1 (5 bases). This CDR3 spans 13 amino acids. The V gene's germline CDR1 is DFQATT and CDR2 SNEGSKA (reference sequence). V lost 2 bases to trimming and J lost 6 bases, with 14 bases between them. CDR3 nucleotides: TGCAGTGCTAGAAAAACAGGTCTGCTCGAGCAGTACTTC. Encoded protein: CSARKTGLLEQYF.

This chain uses TRBV7-2 with TRBJ2-3, with 11 bases identical to TRBD2. This CDR3 region has 17 residues. Germline assignment: CDR1 SGHTA and CDR2 FQGNSA. V trimming: 5 bases; J trimming: 0 bases; junction bases outside the gene matches: 7. The CDR3 sequence: CASSIWTSGLSTDTQYF. In DNA, the CDR3 is TGTGCCAGCAGCATCTGGACTAGCGGGCTTAGCACAGATACGCAGTATTTT.

This clonotype was seen a few times. The chain joins TRBV7-2 to TRBJ2-5; 7 nucleotides agree with TRBD1. Germline V lookup: CDR1 SGHTA, CDR2 FQGNSA. This CDR3 has 15 amino acids. After removal of 7 bases from V and 5 bases from J, the junction contained 13 bases not matched to a gene. This CDR3 reads CASNRDSSPLETQYF. The DNA of the CDR3 is TGTGCCAGCAATCGGGACAGCTCCCCTTTGGAGACCCAGTACTTC.

This clonotype was detected many times. The V gene is TRBV20-1, the J gene TRBJ2-2; D may be TRBD1 or TRBD2 (6 bases each). This CDR3 spans 14 amino acids. From germline, CDR1 is DFQATT and CDR2 SNEGSKA (reference sequence). The V gene lost 6 bases and the J gene lost 2 bases, with 13 bases spanning the gap. The CDR3 DNA sequence: TGCAGTGCCACAGGGACTTTCAACACCGGGGAGCTGTTTTTT. Translation gives CSATGTFNTGELFF.

This clonotype is categorized as medium-sized (0.01 to 0.1%). CDR3 in DNA: TGTGCCAGCAGTGAGTTCGCCAGTCCCCAAACCCCCTACGAGCAGTACTTC. As protein: CASSEFASPQTPYEQYF. The V and J genes are TRBV2 and TRBJ2-7; no clear D. Per germline, CDR1 SNHLY and CDR2 FYNNEI. This CDR3 comprises 17 residues. V dropped 3 bases and J dropped 2 bases, with 20 bases sitting between them.

The chain employs TRBV13 and TRBJ2-7; 9 bases fit TRBD2. CDR3 size: 14 residues. With 5 bases clipped from V and 2 bases from J, the junction kept 4 bases outside the gene matches. Germline V gene lookup returns CDR1 PRHDT and CDR2 FYEKMQ (reference sequence). CDR3 region: CASSLGTSPYEQYF. The CDR3 DNA reads as TGTGCCAGCAGCCTTGGGACTAGCCCCTACGAGCAGTACTTC.

The rearrangement links TRBV12-3 or TRBV12-4 to TRBJ1-1; D uncertain. V lost 5 bases to trimming and J lost 0 bases, with 10 bases between them. CDR3 length: 14 amino acids. In DNA form, the CDR3 reads TGTGCCAGCAGTCCCGCCTATCTGAACACTGAAGCTTTCTTT. This codes for CASSPAYLNTEAFF.

The gene calls are TRBV9 and TRBJ2-3; 8 nucleotides align to TRBD2. The germline gives CDR1 SGDLS, CDR2 YYNGEE. The CDR3 loop spans 16 amino acids. The V segment lost 2 bases and the J segment 2 bases; nucleotides outside the gene matches: 7. CDR3 in amino acids: CASSVTGGDFTDTQYF. The CDR3 DNA follows: TGTGCCAGCAGCGTCACGGGGGGGGATTTCACAGATACGCAGTATTTT.

This chain links TRBV5-6 with TRBJ1-2; D is unclear. There are 13 residues in the CDR3. The germline V and J ends were trimmed by 2 bases and 7 bases, with 12 bases remaining between them. Germline V gives CDR1 SGHDT, CDR2 YYEEEE. CDR3 in amino acids: CASSFGSRGGYTF. As DNA, the CDR3 is TGTGCCAGCAGCTTCGGGAGTCGAGGTGGCTACACCTTC.

In this sample, this clonotype turned up a few times. This sequence joins TRBV11-2 and TRBJ2-5, with a weak D call TRBD1 (6 bases). This CDR3 is 15 amino acids long. The V gene lost 1 base and the J gene lost 0 bases, with 9 bases spanning the gap. Germline assignment: CDR1 SGHAT and CDR2 FQNNGV. The CDR3 here is CASSLAGADQETQYF. In DNA form, the CDR3 reads TGTGCCAGCAGCTTAGCAGGGGCCGACCAAGAGACCCAGTACTTC.

This clonotype was detected only a few times. V gene TRBV7-9 combines with J gene TRBJ2-5; D is ambiguous. Germline CDR1 and CDR2: SEHNR and FQNEAQ (reference sequence). This CDR3 is built from 15 residues. Trimming stripped 6 bases from V and 5 bases from J, with 19 bases between. CDR3 amino acids: CASRKMDRRWETQYF. The CDR3, as DNA: TGTGCCAGCAGAAAGATGGACCGACGCTGGGAGACCCAGTACTTC.

In the case of this clonotype: At one end, the junction sequence differs from germline, possibly due to a read error. V is TRBV7-7 and J is TRBJ2-5; a weak D match, TRBD2 (6 bases). CDR3 length: 14 residues. The germline V gene has CDR1 SSHAT and CDR2 FNYEAQ (reference sequence). Here the CDR3 reads CASSRTGGVETQYF. Written as DNA, the CDR3 is TGTGCTAGCAGCCGTACAGGAGGGGTGGAGACCCAGTACTTC.

The CDR3 region is CASSERLQGASDTQYF. The CDR3 DNA is TGTGCCAGCTCCGAGAGGTTGCAGGGGGCATCGGATACGCAGTATTTT. V and J are TRBV18 and TRBJ2-3; TRBD1 matches at 8 bases. Germline CDR1 KGHSH, CDR2 LQKENI. The CDR3 totals 16 residues. Losses at the gene ends were 6 bases for V and 6 bases for J; bases not matched to a gene: 14.

This clonotype was recorded a few times. This chain connects TRBV20-1 to TRBJ2-7; D unclear. The CDR3 consists of 10 residues. Trimming stripped 3 bases from V and 7 bases from J, with 7 bases between. CDR1 and CDR2 from the germline V gene are DFQATT and SNEGSKA (reference sequence). The CDR3 bases are TGCAGTGCTAGGTTTGCTGAGCAGTACTTC. Amino acids: CSARFAEQYF.

There are many counts of this clonotype. The V gene is TRBV6-1, the J gene TRBJ2-1; tentatively, D is TRBD2 (6 bases). The CDR3 sequence is 14 residues long. From germline, CDR1 is MNHNS and CDR2 SASEGT. Trimming cost V 8 bases and J 2 bases, with 13 bases left between them. The CDR3 DNA is TGTGCCAGCGCCACAGCGGGCACCTACAATGAGCAGTTCTTC. This translates into CASATAGTYNEQFF.

This clonotype was counted ten times or more. This sequence joins TRBV5-4 and TRBJ1-2; no clear D. Trimming removed 0 bases at V and 6 bases at J, with 9 bases between. Germline CDR1 SGHNT, CDR2 YYREEE (reference sequence). The CDR3 has 13 residues. Written as DNA, the CDR3 is TGTGCCAGCAGCTTGGAGGACGGGAATGGCTACACCTTC. This encodes CASSLEDGNGYTF.